The 32 T cell receptor beta chains below all came from one sample that was sequenced in a study of T cell repertoires in cytomegalovirus infection. TCRdb reanalysed the reads using MiXCR and keeps one entry per CDR3 protein. The table lists approximately 770,000 distinct CDR3 sequences, almost 30% of them singletons. Antigens for these TCRs are unknown. Here the sequenced sample was cultured CD8+ T cells from PBMCs, taken from culture after CMV antigen stimulation. These receptors were obtained from a human donor in good health (CMV status not recorded). Some clones in this sample may be carry-over from other donors' samples.

The chain has TRBV20-1 and TRBJ1-5; 7 nucleotides agree with TRBD1. This CDR3 contains 13 residues. The J segment lost 6 bases and the V segment lost 7 bases, leaving 9 bases of the junction unmatched. Germline CDR1 and CDR2: DFQATT and SNEGSKA (reference sequence). The CDR3 protein is CSVPLTGVQPQHF. In DNA form, the CDR3 reads TGCAGTGTTCCCCTAACAGGGGTTCAGCCCCAGCATTTT.

This clonotype was recorded at least ten times. This chain connects TRBV5-6 to TRBJ2-2; D gene uncertain. CDR3 size: 15 residues. Germline V gene sequence: CDR1 SGHDT, CDR2 YYEEEE. Trimming stripped 1 base from V and 0 bases from J, with 7 bases between. The CDR3 reads CASSLRMTNTGELFF. The CDR3 nucleotides read TGTGCCAGCAGCTTGAGGATGACGAACACCGGGGAGCTGTTTTTT.

This clonotype came up a few times. V and J are TRBV9 and TRBJ2-3, with no clear D. The CDR3 covers 14 residues. CDR1 is SGDLS and CDR2 is YYNGEE in the germline V gene. Trimming took 4 bases from V and 6 from J, leaving 15 bases between them. CDR3 nucleotide sequence: TGTGCCAGCAGCTCTAAGTCCCCCGCGGATACGCAGTATTTT. This encodes CASSSKSPADTQYF.

This sequence joins TRBV5-6 and TRBJ2-7; TRBD2 might be the D (6 bases). CDR3 size: 15 residues. Germline V gene lookup returns CDR1 SGHDT and CDR2 YYEEEE. The V gene lost 4 bases and the J gene lost 0 bases, with 14 bases spanning the gap. The CDR3 DNA reads as TGTGCCAGCAGCCTAGGAGGGGACCCCTCCTACGAGCAGTACTTC. It codes for CASSLGGDPSYEQYF.

The chain uses TRBV7-9 and TRBJ2-2; TRBD2 matches 7 bases. CDR3 size: 15 residues. The germline CDR1 and CDR2 sequences are SEHNR and FQNEAQ (reference sequence). V dropped 5 bases and J dropped 3; count of bases not matched to a gene: 6. The CDR3 region is CASSPWGGDTGELFF. The CDR3 coding sequence is TGTGCCAGCAGCCCATGGGGAGGGGACACCGGGGAGCTGTTTTTT.

J is TRBJ2-3 and V is TRBV6-6; D is ambiguous. The germline gives CDR1 MNHNY, CDR2 SVGAGI (reference sequence). The CDR3 runs to 16 residues. Trimming removed 2 bases from V and 6 bases from J, with 18 bases in between. CDR3 nucleotides: TGTGCCAGCAGTTACGAACGGGCCGGCCGAGACGATACGCAGTATTTT. It encodes CASSYERAGRDDTQYF.

DNA of the CDR3: TGTGCCAGCAGTTTGAGTAGCTACAGGGGTTTAGGCGAGCAGTACTTC. This codes for CASSLSSYRGLGEQYF. The V gene is TRBV12-3 or TRBV12-4, the J gene TRBJ2-7; 7 nucleotides line up with TRBD1. J was trimmed by 6 bases and V by 3 bases; bases with no gene match: 14. The CDR3 length is 16 residues.

This clonotype came up a few times. The chain uses TRBV28 and TRBJ2-5; weak D call: TRBD2 (7 bases). This CDR3 region has 14 residues. V lost 4 bases, J lost 4 bases, and 13 bases lay in between. Per the germline V gene, CDR1 is MDHEN and CDR2 is SYDVKM. The CDR3 loop is CASSWGGGGETQYF. The DNA for the CDR3 is TGTGCCAGCAGTTGGGGCGGGGGCGGAGAGACCCAGTACTTC. The full variable domain, its missing parts supplied by reference TRBV28 and TRBJ2-5, is DVKVTQSSRYLVKRTGEKVFLECVQDMDHENMFWYRQDPGLGLRLIYFSYDVKMKEKGDIPEGYSVSREKKERFSLILESASTNQTSMYLCASSWGGGGETQYFGPGTRLLVL.

This clonotype occurred a few times. This chain joins TRBV2 and TRBJ1-4, with TRBD1 as a possible D gene (5 bases). The CDR3 contains 15 residues. V was cut by 7 bases and J by 5 bases, with 17 bases left in between. Germline V gives CDR1 SNHLY, CDR2 FYNNEI. The CDR3 DNA sequence: TGTGCCAGCAAACTTCGGGGGATCGGGAATGAAAAACTGTTTTTT. Translating it yields CASKLRGIGNEKLFF.

The chain joins TRBV14 to TRBJ1-1; 9 nucleotides line up with TRBD1. With V trimmed by 4 bases and J by 2 bases, 11 bases remained unmatched. This CDR3 is built from 17 residues. Germline CDR1 reads SGHDN; CDR2 reads FVKESK. CDR3 nucleotides: TGTGCCAGCAGCCCGACTATAACAGGGGGCGGAAACACTGAAGCTTTCTTT. Translated: CASSPTITGGGNTEAFF.

This clonotype was observed a handful of times. This chain uses TRBV5-5 with TRBJ2-2; 8 nucleotides line up with TRBD1. V gave up 2 bases and J gave up 1 base; unmatched junction bases: 4. Germline CDR1 is SGHKS and CDR2 is YYEKEE (reference sequence). This CDR3 is built from 16 residues. As DNA, the CDR3 is TGTGCCAGCAGCTTTGCCGGACAGGGGAACACCGGGGAGCTGTTTTTT. It codes for CASSFAGQGNTGELFF.

J is TRBJ2-7 and V is TRBV27, with D perhaps matching TRBD1 (7 bases). This CDR3 is 13 amino acids long. Germline V lookup: CDR1 MNHEY, CDR2 SMNVEV (reference sequence). The V and J ends lost 10 bases and 4 bases respectively, with 17 bases between them. DNA for the CDR3: TGTGCCACAGGAGGAGGGGGCACGTACGAGCAGTACTTC. It translates to CATGGGGTYEQYF.

The chain carries TRBV29-1 and TRBJ1-2; weak D call: TRBD1 (5 bases). CDR3 length: 14 residues. Trimming cost V 2 bases and J 4 bases, with 14 bases left between them. Germline-derived CDR1 and CDR2 are SQVTM and ANQGSEA. The CDR3 region is CSVEPLGERYGYTF. The CDR3 coding sequence is TGCAGCGTTGAACCTTTAGGGGAACGCTATGGCTACACCTTC.

Of note for this clonotype: At one end the junction does not follow the germline gene, possibly because of a read error. This rearrangement joins TRBV10-2 to TRBJ1-1, with D maybe TRBD1 (6 bases). This CDR3 region has 15 residues. Germline V gives CDR1 WSHSY, CDR2 SAAADI. CDR3: CASSEGFGGNTEAFF. The CDR3 nucleotides read TGTGCCAGCAGTGAGGGGTTCGGGGGCAACACTGAAGCTTTCTTT.

The chain carries TRBV19 and TRBJ1-5, with D maybe TRBD1 (5 bases). Germline V gene sequence: CDR1 LNHDA, CDR2 SQIVND (reference sequence). This CDR3 region has 15 residues. The germline V and J ends were trimmed by 1 base and 0 bases, with 7 bases remaining between them. The CDR3 nucleotides read TGTGCCAGTAGTATAGGAGGGGATAGCAATCAGCCCCAGCATTTT. This codes for CASSIGGDSNQPQHF.

The J gene is TRBJ1-6, the V gene TRBV12-3 or TRBV12-4; 8 bases are a match to TRBD1. The CDR3 length is 14 residues. V shed 4 bases, J shed 6 bases, and the junction held 2 bases outside the gene matches. DNA of the CDR3: TGTGCCAGCAGTTACCAGGGGGCTAATTCACCCCTCCACTTT. This encodes CASSYQGANSPLHF.

This clonotype has a handful of counts. The rearrangement uses TRBV12-3 or TRBV12-4 and TRBJ1-1; D call uncertain. The ends were cut back, 5 bases at V and 4 bases at J, with 8 bases in the middle. This CDR3 spans 12 amino acids. The CDR3 here is CASSDWGTEAFF. The CDR3 DNA reads TGTGCCAGCAGTGATTGGGGCACTGAAGCTTTCTTT.

This clonotype was observed many times. The genes are TRBV7-8 and TRBJ2-3; D ambiguous. Germline V gene sequence: CDR1 SGHVS, CDR2 FQNEAQ. V lost 0 bases and J lost 2, with 18 bases in between. The CDR3 is 18 residues long. The CDR3 spells CASSLAWAASPATDTQYF. CDR3 DNA: TGTGCCAGCAGCTTAGCGTGGGCGGCATCTCCTGCCACAGATACGCAGTATTTT.

This clonotype was seen ten or more times. CDR3 DNA sequence: TGTGCCAGCAGTTTCACACGCACCGGGGAGCTGTTTTTT. This translates into CASSFTRTGELFF. The V call is TRBV12-3 or TRBV12-4, the J call TRBJ2-2; D remains unclear. This CDR3 has 13 amino acids. Trimming cost V 3 bases and J 4 bases, with 6 bases left between them.

This clonotype was observed many times. The rearrangement links TRBV27 to TRBJ2-1; 10 nucleotides agree with TRBD2. The CDR3 length is 15 residues. CDR1 and CDR2 (germline): MNHEY, SMNVEV (reference sequence). Losses at the gene ends were 4 bases for V and 8 bases for J; bases not matched to a gene: 8. The CDR3 is CASSSSGGAGYEQFF. The CDR3 region has the DNA TGTGCCAGCAGTTCCAGCGGGGGGGCTGGCTATGAGCAGTTCTTC.

In this sample, this clonotype turned up a few times. The chain is built from TRBV12-3 or TRBV12-4 and TRBJ2-3; no clear D gene. The V end was cut by 6 bases, the J end by 0 bases, with 7 bases between. The CDR3 contains 13 residues. CDR3 nucleotides: TGTGCCAGCAGCGTCGTTAGCACAGATACGCAGTATTTT. Protein sequence: CASSVVSTDTQYF.

This sequence joins TRBV12-3 or TRBV12-4 and TRBJ1-2, with no clear D. V lost 1 base and J lost 5, with 8 bases in between. The CDR3 loop spans 13 amino acids. In DNA, the CDR3 is TGTGCCAGCAGTTTAGTCAGCGTATATGGCTACACCTTC. Translation gives CASSLVSVYGYTF.

The rearrangement joins TRBV7-8 to TRBJ1-2, with D possibly matching TRBD1 (5 bases). The CDR3 consists of 15 residues. Trimming stripped 5 bases from V and 3 bases from J, with 16 bases between. Per the germline V gene, CDR1 is SGHVS and CDR2 is FQNEAQ. The CDR3 DNA is TGTGCCAGCAGCCCTCGACAGAGAGCGGACTATGGCTACACCTTC. This gives the protein CASSPRQRADYGYTF.

This clonotype showed up just once. The chain is built from TRBV19 and TRBJ1-1; no clear D. V was cut by 0 bases and J by 3 bases, with 11 bases left in between. CDR3 size: 15 residues. Germline loops: CDR1 LNHDA, CDR2 SQIVND (reference sequence). This chain's CDR3 is CASSIEGPVDTEAFF. In DNA, the CDR3 is TGTGCCAGTAGTATAGAAGGCCCGGTGGACACTGAAGCTTTCTTT.

This chain uses TRBV12-3 or TRBV12-4 with TRBJ2-1; TRBD2 is a possible D gene (7 bases). CDR3 length equals 16 residues. V lost 4 bases, J lost 6 bases, and 19 bases lay in between. The CDR3 sequence is CASSSRGGARSNEQFF. DNA for the CDR3: TGTGCCAGCAGTTCAAGAGGGGGGGCGAGGAGCAATGAGCAGTTCTTC.

This clonotype was picked up many times. The rearrangement uses TRBV20-1 and TRBJ2-5; D is unresolved. With 0 bases removed from V and 5 bases from J, the gap between germline ends came to 10 bases. The CDR3 sequence is 13 residues long. Per the germline V gene, CDR1 is DFQATT and CDR2 is SNEGSKA (reference sequence). The DNA for the CDR3 is TGCAGTGCTAGAGATATAGCTGGGGAGACCCAGTACTTC. This encodes CSARDIAGETQYF.

The gene calls are TRBV6-6 and TRBJ1-2; the D is unclear. This CDR3 is built from 14 residues. V was trimmed by 0 bases and J by 3 bases, leaving 8 bases between them. Looked up from germline, CDR1 is MNHNY and CDR2 is SVGAGI (reference sequence). The DNA of the CDR3 is TGTGCCAGCAGTTACTCGAGGCTTGACTATGGCTACACCTTC. Translating it yields CASSYSRLDYGYTF.

This chain connects TRBV6-6 to TRBJ1-2; 9 nucleotides match TRBD1. Unmatched junction bases numbered 10, after V lost 7 bases and J lost 1 base. Germline V CDR1 and CDR2: MNHNY, SVGAGI (reference sequence). This CDR3 region has 16 residues. The CDR3, as DNA: TGTGCCAGCAACCCGACAGGGGGTCGGCTTAACTATGGCTACACCTTC. It specifies CASNPTGGRLNYGYTF.

This clonotype was detected once. V is TRBV10-3 and J is TRBJ2-5; 15 bases map to TRBD2. Germline CDR1 and CDR2: ENHRY and SYGVKD. The CDR3 contains 18 residues. V shed 3 bases and J 3 bases; nucleotides not matched to a gene: 8. The CDR3 nucleotides read TGTGCCATCAGTGATTTGGGACTAGCGGGGGGACTTAAAGAGACCCAGTACTTC. Translation gives CAISDLGLAGGLKETQYF.

This rearrangement joins TRBV7-9 to TRBJ2-5; TRBD1 matches at 9 bases. The V and J ends lost 5 bases and 8 bases, in that order; junction bases with no gene match: 18. Germline-derived CDR1 and CDR2 are SEHNR and FQNEAQ (reference sequence). CDR3 length: 17 amino acids. CDR3: CASSPPPGQGAGGTQYF. DNA for the CDR3: TGTGCCAGCAGCCCCCCCCCGGGACAGGGTGCAGGAGGTACCCAGTACTTC.

Of note for this clonotype: A read error may account for a junction end that differs from germline. The gene calls are TRBV7-9 and TRBJ2-3; TRBD2 matches at 9 bases. The V gene's germline CDR1 is SEHNR and CDR2 FQNEAQ (reference sequence). The CDR3 sequence is 14 residues long. CDR3 in amino acids: CARSSRTSADTQYF. In DNA, the CDR3 is TGTGCCAGGAGCTCCCGGACTAGCGCCGATACGCAGTATTTT.

This clonotype was detected only a few times. The chain couples TRBV10-3 to TRBJ2-5, with 8 bases aligning to TRBD2. The CDR3 extends over 14 amino acids. V shed 2 bases and J 5 bases; nucleotides not matched to a gene: 4. CDR1 is ENHRY, CDR2 SYGVKD, per germline. The CDR3: CAISEAGGRETQYF. The CDR3 DNA sequence: TGTGCCATCAGTGAGGCGGGGGGCCGGGAGACCCAGTACTTC.